This is a list of T cell receptor beta chains from one sample in a study of regulatory T cells in long-lasting Graves disease. TCRdb re-derived calls from the multiplex PCR reads in MiXCR, one entry per CDR3 protein. The sample shows some 370,000 distinct CDR3 sequences, about 11% of them seen only once. The same sample was also used in a study of T cells in Graves' hyperthyroidism and ophthalmopathy.

Sequenced material: peripheral blood mononuclear cells (PBMCs), taken at new diagnosis, from a patient treated with antithyroid drugs. The source is a woman aged 18-30 years with Graves disease. CDR3s include the opening cysteine and the closing phenylalanine or tryptophan. D genes are given only for firm matches. Clone size is not always given. Where it is, it says once, few, many or a class for expanded clones.

V gene	J gene	D gene	clone size	CDR3 DNA	CDR3 protein
TRBV12-3/TRBV12-4	TRBJ2-3	TRBD2	many	TGTGCCAGCAGTCACGGGGGGGCCGCAGATACGCAGTATTTT	CASSHGGAADTQYF
TRBV7-2	TRBJ2-5	TRBD1	many	TGTGCCGGACAAACAGGGGGCGGAAAGACCCAGTACTTC	CAGQTGGGKTQYF
TRBV5-1	TRBJ2-2	.	many	TGCGCCAGCAGCTCGGGACCCCCATGGACCGGGGAGCTGTTTTTT	CASSSGPPWTGELFF
TRBV29-1	TRBJ2-1	TRBD2	many	TGCAGCGTTGAAGGTCGGACTAGCGGGAGGGCCTACTCCTACAATGAGCAGTTCTTC	CSVEGRTSGRAYSYNEQFF
TRBV5-1	TRBJ1-6	.	many	TGCGCCAGCAGCTTGACAGTGAATTCACCCCTCCACTTT	CASSLTVNSPLHF
TRBV5-5	TRBJ2-2	TRBD2	.	TGTGCCAGCAGATTAGGGCTAGCGGGGGCTCCGAGCACCGGGGAGCTGTTTTTT	CASRLGLAGAPSTGELFF
TRBV28	TRBJ2-2	TRBD1	many	TGTGCCCCCTTTTCCGGGACAGTTAACACCGGGGAGCTGTTTTTT	CAPFSGTVNTGELFF
TRBV19	TRBJ2-2	.	.	TGTGCCAGTAGTATCCGGCAAATTGGGTCCGGGGAGCTGTTTTTT	CASSIRQIGSGELFF
TRBV20-1	TRBJ2-3	.	.	TGCAGTGCTAGAGACCAAAGCGGAGGCACAGATACGCAGTATTTT	CSARDQSGGTDTQYF
TRBV11-2	TRBJ2-7	.	many	TGTGCCAGCAGCTTAGATCGGGGTACTGGCGAGCAGTACTTC	CASSLDRGTGEQYF
TRBV12-3/TRBV12-4	TRBJ2-5	.	many	TGTGCCAGCAGTTTGGCCGAGGGGCCTCAAAAAGAGACCCAGTACTTC	CASSLAEGPQKETQYF
TRBV4-3	TRBJ2-2	TRBD2	.	TGTGCCAGCAGGCCGACTAGCGGGACCCCCGGGGAGCTGTTTTTT	CASRPTSGTPGELFF
TRBV5-1	TRBJ2-1	TRBD1	many	TGCGCCAGCAGCCAAGGACAGGGGTTTTACAATGAGCAGTTCTTC	CASSQGQGFYNEQFF
TRBV20-1	TRBJ2-1	TRBD2	few	TGCAGTGCTAGAGATCTATCTTTTTGGAGCGGGGGTTACAATGAGCAGTTCTTC	CSARDLSFWSGGYNEQFF
TRBV12-3/TRBV12-4	TRBJ2-7	.	many	TGTGCCAGCACTCTCGGAGGCCGCGGGGTGTACGAGCAGTACTTC	CASTLGGRGVYEQYF
TRBV2	TRBJ2-2	.	many	TGTGCCAGCAAGCTAGGGACGGCTGCAAACACCGGGGAGCTGTTTTTT	CASKLGTAANTGELFF
TRBV7-3	TRBJ2-1	.	many	TGTGCCAGCAGCTTAAAGGCGGGAAAGGGTGAGCAGTTCTTC	CASSLKAGKGEQFF